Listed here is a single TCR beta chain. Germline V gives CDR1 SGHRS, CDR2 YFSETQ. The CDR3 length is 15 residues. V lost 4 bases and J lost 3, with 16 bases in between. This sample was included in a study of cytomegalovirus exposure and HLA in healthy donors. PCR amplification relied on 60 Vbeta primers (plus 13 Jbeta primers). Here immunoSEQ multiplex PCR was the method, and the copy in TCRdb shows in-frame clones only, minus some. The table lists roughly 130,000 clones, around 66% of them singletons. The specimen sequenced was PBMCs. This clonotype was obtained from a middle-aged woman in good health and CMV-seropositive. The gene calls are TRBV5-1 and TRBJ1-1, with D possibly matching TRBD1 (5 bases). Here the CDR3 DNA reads TGCGCCAGCAGCCGAACAACAGGCCATGACACTGAAGCTTTCTTT. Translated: CASSRTTGHDTEAFF.